The 32 T cell receptor beta chains below come from one sample, sequenced in a study of blood T cell repertoires in COVID-19. Using immunoSEQ multiplex PCR, the repertoire was profiled, and TCRdb retains in-frame clones only, with some absent. The sample contains approximately 300,000 clones, 90% of which appear only once. The sample consisted of PBMCs or T cells enriched from blood (not recorded which). The receptors stem from a woman in her thirties who had been exposed to COVID-19.

The J gene is TRBJ2-1, the V gene TRBV7-9; D may be TRBD1 (6 bases). Germline V lookup: CDR1 SEHNR, CDR2 FQNEAQ (reference sequence). V lost 5 bases and J 1 base, leaving 15 bases between the germline ends. The CDR3 consists of 16 residues. The CDR3 coding sequence is TGTGCCAGCAGCCGCAATGTGGGGGCATCCTACAATGAGCAGTTCTTC. Protein product: CASSRNVGASYNEQFF.

A single count supports this clone. The gene calls are TRBV18 and TRBJ1-4; no definite D call. The ends were cut back, 10 bases at V and 7 bases at J, with 7 bases in the middle. CDR1 and CDR2 (germline): KGHSH, LQKENI. This CDR3 is 10 amino acids long. This CDR3 reads CAIGAEKLFF. The CDR3 DNA reads as TGTGCCATCGGAGCTGAAAAACTGTTTTTT.

V is TRBV4-3 and J is TRBJ2-7; D may be TRBD2 (6 bases). CDR1 and CDR2 from the germline V gene are LGHNA and YSLEER. This CDR3 comprises 16 residues. V lost 0 bases and J 2 bases, leaving 14 bases between the germline ends. CDR3 nucleotides: TGCGCCAGCAGCCAAGAGCGGGGTCCAGCCGCCTACGAGCAGTACTTC. It codes for CASSQERGPAAYEQYF.

The V call is TRBV6-5, the J call TRBJ1-5; tentative D call: TRBD1 (6 bases). The CDR3 runs 13 residues. V was pared by 6 bases and J by 13 bases, with 19 bases between. Germline CDR1 and CDR2: MNHEY and SVGAGI. CDR3 in amino acids: CASRGGGQTVQHF. In DNA, the CDR3 is TGTGCCAGCAGAGGTGGTGGACAGACCGTACAGCATTTT.

This chain links TRBV9 with TRBJ1-3, with D unresolved. V was pared by 2 bases and J by 1 base, with 10 bases between. Per the germline V gene, CDR1 is SGDLS and CDR2 is YYNGEE. The CDR3 has 15 residues. The CDR3 protein is CASSVGRESGNTIYF. The CDR3 DNA follows: TGTGCCAGCAGCGTGGGCAGAGAGTCTGGAAACACCATATATTTT.

The CDR3 region has the DNA TGTGCCAGCAGCTCTAGGGGGCGGGTCGAGCCCCAGCATTTT. This gives the protein CASSSRGRVEPQHF. The chain joins TRBV7-2 to TRBJ1-5; 7 bases align to TRBD1. This CDR3 comprises 14 residues. CDR1 is SGHTA and CDR2 is FQGNSA in the germline V gene. Trimming cost V 4 bases and J 8 bases; bases outside gene matches: 8.

As regards this clone: Other nucleotide sequences in the sample specify the same CDR3. The chain has TRBV12-3 or TRBV12-4 and TRBJ2-1; TRBD1 aligns across 8 bases. The CDR3 consists of 13 residues. V lost 8 bases and J lost 4; bases outside the gene matches: 4. CDR3 loop: CASRGTGYNEQFF. The DNA of the CDR3 is TGTGCCAGCCGTGGGACAGGATACAATGAGCAGTTCTTC.

This chain uses TRBV24-1 with TRBJ2-2; D is undetermined. Germline V gene sequence: CDR1 KGHDR, CDR2 SFDVKD. Trimming removed 6 bases at V and 4 bases at J, with 8 bases between. The CDR3 length is 13 residues. CDR3 protein: CATSSPVTGELFF. Here the CDR3 DNA reads TGTGCCACCAGTTCCCCGGTCACCGGGGAGCTGTTTTTT.

V is TRBV9 and J is TRBJ1-6; tentatively, D is TRBD1 (6 bases). Germline V gives CDR1 SGDLS, CDR2 YYNGEE. The CDR3 loop spans 17 amino acids. V was clipped by 3 bases and J by 14 bases, with 27 bases between them. The CDR3 spells CASSDQRGTRQGKSLHF. The CDR3, as DNA: TGTGCCAGCAGCGACCAGAGGGGGACCCGCCAGGGAAAGTCCCTCCACTTT.

This clone has only one observation. The chain employs TRBV27 and TRBJ1-1; the D is unclear. Per germline, CDR1 MNHEY and CDR2 SMNVEV (reference sequence). Deletions cut 5 bases from V and 3 bases from J, with 10 bases between. CDR3 length: 13 amino acids. The CDR3: CASSRKLDTEAFF. The CDR3 DNA reads as TGTGCCAGCAGTCGAAAGCTGGACACTGAAGCTTTCTTT.

The chain uses TRBV5-4 and TRBJ1-4; 8 bases map to TRBD1. CDR1 and CDR2 from the germline V gene are SGHNT and YYREEE (reference sequence). This CDR3 comprises 15 residues. Trimming removed 4 bases from V and 4 bases from J; junction bases left unmatched: 6. CDR3 sequence: CASSLRTGSNEKLFF. For the CDR3, the DNA is TGTGCCAGCAGCCTTCGGACAGGGAGTAATGAAAAACTGTTTTTT. Looking up the rest from reference TRBV5-4 and TRBJ1-4 gives the full variable domain: ETGVTQSPTHLIKTRGQQVTLRCSSQSGHNTVSWYQQALGQGPQFIFQYYREEENGRGNFPPRFSGLQFPNYSSELNVNALELDDSALYLCASSLRTGSNEKLFFGSGTQLSVL.

This chain uses TRBV27 with TRBJ1-5, with no clear D. The CDR3 length is 14 residues. In germline, CDR1 is MNHEY, CDR2 SMNVEV (reference sequence). The germline V and J ends were trimmed by 0 bases and 4 bases, with 7 bases remaining between them. The CDR3 region is CASSLSRVNQPQHF. CDR3 sequence (DNA): TGTGCCAGCAGTTTATCGAGGGTTAATCAGCCCCAGCATTTT.

The rearrangement links TRBV14 to TRBJ1-2; weak D call: TRBD1 (6 bases). The CDR3 is made up of 18 amino acids. V dropped 4 bases and J dropped 1 base, with 22 bases sitting between them. Looked up from germline, CDR1 is SGHDN and CDR2 is FVKESK. The CDR3 DNA sequence: TGTGCCAGCAGCCGAACGCGCTTCAGACAGGCCTTTAACTATGGCTACACCTTC. Translating it yields CASSRTRFRQAFNYGYTF.

This rearrangement joins TRBV18 to TRBJ2-1, with a tentative D call TRBD2 (7 bases). From germline, CDR1 is KGHSH and CDR2 LQKENI. The CDR3 is 15 residues long. The V and J ends lost 6 bases and 4 bases respectively, with 16 bases between them. Written as DNA, the CDR3 is TGTGCCAGCTCCTTCAACGGGGGGCCTTACAATGAGCAGTTCTTC. It translates to CASSFNGGPYNEQFF.

This clone was picked up one time. This chain links TRBV2 with TRBJ1-3; D is uncertain. The CDR3 has 13 amino acids. Trimming removed 8 bases from V and 4 bases from J, with 12 bases in between. CDR1 SNHLY and CDR2 FYNNEI come from the germline V gene. The CDR3 loop reads CASCPERGNTIYF. The CDR3 DNA reads TGTGCCAGCTGTCCGGAGAGGGGAAACACCATATATTTT.

This clone has ten or more counts. This rearrangement joins TRBV5-1 to TRBJ1-2; tentatively, D is TRBD1 (6 bases). Per the germline V gene, CDR1 is SGHRS and CDR2 is YFSETQ. This CDR3 contains 14 residues. The V end was cut by 4 bases, the J end by 6 bases, with 16 bases between. The CDR3 loop is CASSPGGTTDGYTF. The CDR3 DNA is TGCGCCAGCAGCCCGGGAGGGACAACGGATGGCTACACCTTC.

In its sample, this clone was seen once. The chain links TRBV18 to TRBJ1-6; 10 nucleotides line up with TRBD1. Germline V gene lookup returns CDR1 KGHSH and CDR2 LQKENI. The CDR3 consists of 18 residues. Trimming cost V 3 bases and J 7 bases; bases outside gene matches: 12. This CDR3 is CASSPPLRDRGINSPLHF. As DNA, the CDR3 is TGTGCCAGCTCACCCCCTCTTAGGGACAGGGGTATCAATTCACCCCTCCACTTT.

Concerning this clone: One end of the junction varies from germline; a read error may be responsible. The chain links TRBV25-1 to TRBJ1-5; the D gene is possibly TRBD1 (5 bases). Germline V gives CDR1 MGHDK, CDR2 SYGVNS. The length of the CDR3 is 11 residues. This CDR3 reads CVSSDAGAQHF. DNA for the CDR3: TGTGTCAGCAGTGACGCGGGGGCCCAGCATTTT.

V is TRBV29-1 and J is TRBJ1-2; 9 positions agree with TRBD1. CDR1 is SQVTM and CDR2 is ANQGSEA in the germline V gene. This CDR3 contains 14 residues. V shed 3 bases and J 4 bases; nucleotides not matched to a gene: 6. CDR3 residues: CSVEEDRGGYGYTF. DNA of the CDR3: TGCAGCGTTGAGGAGGACAGGGGTGGCTATGGCTACACCTTC.

The rearrangement links TRBV24-1 to TRBJ1-6; TRBD1 aligns across 9 bases. Per the germline V gene, CDR1 is KGHDR and CDR2 is SFDVKD. CDR3 size: 15 residues. The ends lost 7 bases at V and 9 bases at J; junction bases unmatched: 9. CDR3 DNA sequence: TGTGCCACCAGCCACCCCGGGACAGGGACTTCACCCCTCCACTTT. Amino acid sequence: CATSHPGTGTSPLHF.

The rearrangement uses TRBV5-4 and TRBJ1-1; a possible D gene is TRBD1 (5 bases). In germline, CDR1 is SGHNT, CDR2 YYREEE (reference sequence). This CDR3 is 15 amino acids long. With 4 bases removed from V and 4 bases from J, the gap between germline ends came to 17 bases. The CDR3 region is CASSPLTTVSTEAFF. The CDR3 bases are TGTGCCAGCAGCCCCCTAACGACAGTGTCCACTGAAGCTTTCTTT. The whole variable domain, remainder taken from reference TRBV5-4 and TRBJ1-1, is ETGVTQSPTHLIKTRGQQVTLRCSSQSGHNTVSWYQQALGQGPQFIFQYYREEENGRGNFPPRFSGLQFPNYSSELNVNALELDDSALYLCASSPLTTVSTEAFFGQGTRLTVV.

This chain connects TRBV30 to TRBJ1-1; D remains ambiguous. CDR1 GTSNPN and CDR2 SVGIG come from the germline V gene (reference sequence). CDR3 length equals 13 residues. The V and J ends lost 3 bases and 3 bases respectively, with 11 bases between them. This CDR3 is CAWRRLRDTEAFF. The CDR3 DNA follows: TGTGCCTGGAGAAGGTTGAGGGACACTGAAGCTTTCTTT.

The genes are TRBV7-9 and TRBJ1-1; unclear D gene. The V end was cut by 2 bases, the J end by 0 bases, with 13 bases between. Germline V lookup: CDR1 SEHNR, CDR2 FQNEAQ (reference sequence). This CDR3 spans 16 amino acids. Here the CDR3 reads CASSLIGVVVNTEAFF. The CDR3 DNA follows: TGTGCCAGCAGCTTAATCGGGGTAGTCGTGAACACTGAAGCTTTCTTT.

This clone was recorded once. The chain joins TRBV5-6 to TRBJ1-4; 10 bases map to TRBD1. The length of the CDR3 is 15 residues. V was pared by 4 bases and J by 10 bases, with 10 bases of the junction left unmatched. CDR1 is SGHDT, CDR2 YYEEEE, per germline. The DNA for the CDR3 is TGTGCCAGCAGCCGGCGCGGGGACAGGGGAAGAAAACTGTTTTTT. It yields the protein CASSRRGDRGRKLFF.

This chain uses TRBV20-1 with TRBJ1-1; D not certain. This CDR3 has 10 residues. Germline CDR1 is DFQATT and CDR2 is SNEGSKA (reference sequence). For the CDR3, the DNA is TGCAGCCCACACCCCCCTGAAGCTTTCTTT. Amino acid sequence: CSPHPPEAFF.

The V and J genes are TRBV6-5 and TRBJ1-5; no reliable D call. The germline CDR1 and CDR2 sequences are MNHEY and SVGAGI. The CDR3 sequence is 14 residues long. Trimming stripped 9 bases from V and 2 bases from J, with 14 bases between. The CDR3 spells CASEEQIGNQPQHF. CDR3 sequence (DNA): TGTGCCAGTGAGGAGCAGATAGGCAATCAGCCCCAGCATTTT.

J is TRBJ2-1 and V is TRBV19, with 14 bases lining up with TRBD2. There are 17 residues in the CDR3. V shed 0 bases, J shed 8 bases, and the junction held 6 bases outside the gene matches. Germline V lookup: CDR1 LNHDA, CDR2 SQIVND (reference sequence). The CDR3 sequence: CASSIDRLAGGYHEQFF. CDR3 DNA sequence: TGTGCCAGTAGTATAGATAGACTAGCGGGGGGGTACCATGAGCAGTTCTTC.

The chain recombines TRBV13 with TRBJ1-5; D unclear. This CDR3 region has 14 residues. The ends were cut back, 0 bases at V and 0 bases at J, with 3 bases in the middle. Germline loops: CDR1 PRHDT, CDR2 FYEKMQ (reference sequence). The CDR3 DNA is TGTGCCAGCAGCTTAGGTTATAGCAATCAGCCCCAGCATTTT. Residues: CASSLGYSNQPQHF.

The CDR3 loop reads CASSLGLAGPNEQFF. CDR3 DNA sequence: TGCGCCAGCAGCTTGGGACTAGCGGGCCCCAATGAGCAGTTCTTC. The J gene is TRBJ2-1, the V gene TRBV5-1, with 10 bases matching TRBD2. With 0 bases clipped from V and 6 bases from J, the junction kept 3 bases outside the gene matches. CDR3 length equals 15 residues. The germline CDR1 and CDR2 sequences are SGHRS and YFSETQ.

V usage is TRBV2 and J usage is TRBJ1-5, with D tentatively TRBD1 (6 bases). Per germline, CDR1 SNHLY and CDR2 FYNNEI. This CDR3 is 16 amino acids long. Trimming cost V 7 bases and J 2 bases, with 18 bases left between them. The chain's CDR3 is CASMNSGTRGNQPQHF. CDR3 DNA: TGTGCCAGCATGAACTCCGGGACAAGGGGCAATCAGCCCCAGCATTTT.

V and J are TRBV4-1 and TRBJ2-1, with 10 bases that match TRBD2. The germline V gene encodes CDR1 MGHRA and CDR2 YSYEKL. The CDR3 loop spans 14 amino acids. Germline trimming cut 4 bases from V and 4 bases from J; bases unmatched to any gene: 1. DNA for the CDR3: TGCGCCAGCAGCCGGACTAGCGGATACAATGAGCAGTTCTTC. Translating gives CASSRTSGYNEQFF.

This CDR3 reads CASSLFSGQINTEAFF. The CDR3, as DNA: TGTGCCAGCAGTTTATTTTCGGGACAGATCAACACTGAAGCTTTCTTT. The gene calls are TRBV6-5 and TRBJ1-1; TRBD1 matches at 7 bases. This CDR3 has 16 residues. Germline-derived CDR1 and CDR2 are MNHEY and SVGAGI. The J segment lost 2 bases and the V segment lost 4 bases, leaving 10 bases of the junction unmatched.